This TCR beta chain was captured in a study of beta chain features in type 1 diabetes. The overall study: All samples yielded some 100,000,000 examined sorted cells. Study-level points and caveats: For type 1 diabetes patients, VDJ junctions showed fewer insertions and more deletions. Among all four CD4+ subsets, Type 1 diabetes patients had TCRB CDR3s that were moderately but significantly shorter.

The CDR3 loop spans 16 amino acids. The germline V gene encodes CDR1 KGHSH and CDR2 LQKENI. V dropped 0 bases and J dropped 6; count of bases not matched to a gene: 2. Comments on this clone: The antigen remains unidentified.

In total, each donor contributed a single heparinised blood draw that averaged about 120 mL. The sequenced template was cDNA made from the entire isolated RNA. Assay used: immunoSEQ multiplex PCR; TCRdb lists only in-frame clones, some missing. The table shows 250,000 to 300,000 clones, with around 24% occurring only once. The V and J genes are TRBV18 and TRBJ2-1; 13 bases align to TRBD2. The sample consisted of naive CD4+ T cells from blood. This receptor was identified in a woman aged 25 to 39 with type 1 diabetes. The CDR3 region has the DNA TGTGCCAGCTCACCACCCGGGACTAGCGGGACCAATGAGCAGTTCTTC. This gives the protein CASSPPGTSGTNEQFF.